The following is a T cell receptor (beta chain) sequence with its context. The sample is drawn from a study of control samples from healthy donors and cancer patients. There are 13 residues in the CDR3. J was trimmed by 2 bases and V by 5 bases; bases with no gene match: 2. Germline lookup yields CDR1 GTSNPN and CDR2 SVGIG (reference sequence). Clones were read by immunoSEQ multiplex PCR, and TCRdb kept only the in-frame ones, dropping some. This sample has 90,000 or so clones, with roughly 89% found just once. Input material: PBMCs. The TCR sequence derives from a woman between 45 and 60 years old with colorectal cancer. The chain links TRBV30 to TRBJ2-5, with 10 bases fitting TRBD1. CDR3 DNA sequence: TGTGCCTGGGGGGGACAGGGGCAAGAGACCCAGTACTTC. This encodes CAWGGQGQETQYF.